The rows below give T cell receptor beta chains drawn from one sample of a study of blood T cell repertoires in COVID-19. Assay used: immunoSEQ multiplex PCR; TCRdb lists only in-frame clones, some missing. The table lists about 69,000 clones, 80% to 90% of them singletons. Sequenced input: peripheral blood. These receptors all come from a woman in her forties or fifties with active COVID-19. Both conserved end residues are part of each CDR3. D genes are given only for firm matches. Size is omitted from some rows. Given values are once, few, many or a class for expanded clones.

NA,TRBJ2-7,19,NA,TRBV4-2,TGTGCCAGCAGCCAAGACTTCGGACTAAGGAGAAGCGGGTATTGGGAGCAGTACTTC,CASSQDFGLRRSGYWEQYF
TRBD2,TRBJ2-1,17,NA,TRBV11-2,TGTGCCAGCAGCTCGAAAATAGCGGGAGGCGGTTACAATGAGCAGTTCTTC,CASSSKIAGGGYNEQFF
TRBD2,TRBJ2-1,14,once,TRBV24-1,TGTGCCACCGGGAGGAGCGGGATTGGGGGTGAGCAGTTCTTC,CATGRSGIGGEQFF
NA,TRBJ1-1,14,few,TRBV19,TGTGCCAGTAGTTTCGGGACTCCGAACACTGAAGCTTTCTTT,CASSFGTPNTEAFF
NA,TRBJ2-1,16,NA,TRBV1,TGCACCAGCAGCAAAAGACTAGCGGGAGTCTACAATGAGCAGTTCTTC,CTSSKRLAGVYNEQFF
NA,TRBJ1-5,14,few,TRBV25-1,TGTGCCAGCAGTGGGGCAGGGGCGAATCAGCCCCAGCATTTT,CASSGAGANQPQHF
TRBD2,TRBJ2-3,15,NA,TRBV28,TGTGCCAGCAGTTTATTAGCGGGCCGCACAGATACGCAGTATTTT,CASSLLAGRTDTQYF
TRBD2,TRBJ2-3,15,NA,TRBV20-1,TGCAGTGCTAGTATCAGGGCGGGAGGGACAGATACGCAGTATTTT,CSASIRAGGTDTQYF
TRBD2,TRBJ2-7,13,NA,TRBV27,TGTGCCAGCAGTCTACTCGGGGGGGACGAGCAGTACTTC,CASSLLGGDEQYF
TRBD2,TRBJ2-1,18,NA,TRBV29-1,TGCAGCGCCAAAGCCCGGGCCGGGGGGACGGAGTCCTACAATGAGCAGTTCTTC,CSAKARAGGTESYNEQFF
NA,TRBJ1-1,9,NA,TRBV20-1,TGCAGTGCCCCTCCTGAAGCTTTCTTT,CSAPPEAFF
NA,TRBJ1-4,14,NA,TRBV30,TGTGCCTGGAGTGTACACGCGGCTAATGAAAAACTGTTTTTT,CAWSVHAANEKLFF
NA,TRBJ2-7,12,NA,TRBV2,TGTGCCAGCAGCCGGGACACCTACGAGCAGTACTTC,CASSRDTYEQYF
TRBD2,TRBJ2-1,14,NA,TRBV3-1/TRBV3-2,TGTGCCAGCAGCCAAGGACTAGCAGGCAATGAGCAGTTCTTC,CASSQGLAGNEQFF
TRBD2,TRBJ2-2,15,NA,TRBV5-1,TGCGCCAGCATTCTAGCGGGAGTCTTTAGCGGGGAGCTGTTTTTT,CASILAGVFSGELFF
NA,TRBJ2-1,15,NA,TRBV6-6,TGTGCCAGCAGTTCTGGACTGGTCTCCTACAATGAGCAGTTCTTC,CASSSGLVSYNEQFF
TRBD2,TRBJ2-1,15,NA,TRBV18,TGTGCCAGCTCACCTAGCGGGTGGAAGTACAATGAGCAGTTCTTC,CASSPSGWKYNEQFF
NA,TRBJ2-2,16,NA,TRBV9,TGTGCCAGCAGCGTAGGTGCTAGCGAAAACACCGGGGAGCTGTTTTTT,CASSVGASENTGELFF
TRBD2,TRBJ2-3,16,NA,TRBV9,TGTGCCAGCAGCGTCCTTAGCGGGAGAAGCCCAGATACGCAGTATTTT,CASSVLSGRSPDTQYF
TRBD1,TRBJ1-1,14,medium-sized,TRBV6-4,TGTGCCAGCAGTTCGGGACAGCCTAACACTGAAGCTTTCTTT,CASSSGQPNTEAFF
NA,TRBJ1-2,15,once,TRBV4-1,TGCGCCAGCAGCCAAGATGCGTTGGGGGGGGATGGCTACACCTTC,CASSQDALGGDGYTF
NA,TRBJ1-3,17,once,TRBV15,TGTGCCACCAGGGGATTACGCGGACAGCTCTCTGGAAACACCATATATTTT,CATRGLRGQLSGNTIYF
TRBD2,TRBJ2-5,16,NA,TRBV2,TGTGCCAGCAGTCGTAGCGGGATCGGATTTAGAGAGACCCAGTACTTC,CASSRSGIGFRETQYF
NA,TRBJ1-2,13,NA,TRBV28,TGTGCCAGCAGCCCGAGGGTCCGCTATGGCTACACCTTC,CASSPRVRYGYTF
NA,TRBJ1-1,13,NA,TRBV7-3,TGTGCCAGCAGCCCCAGGGACATCACTGAAGCTTTCTTT,CASSPRDITEAFF
TRBD1,TRBJ1-1,16,NA,TRBV5-1,TGCGCCAGCAGCTTGCTTACAGGGGGAAGGAACACTGAAGCTTTCTTT,CASSLLTGGRNTEAFF
NA,TRBJ1-1,15,NA,TRBV7-2,TGTGCCAGCAGCTTATCGGGTAGTCAGAACACTGAAGCTTTCTTT,CASSLSGSQNTEAFF
TRBD1,TRBJ1-2,14,NA,TRBV2,TGTGCCAGCAGAGGGACAGGGTTTCTCTTTGGCTACACCTTC,CASRGTGFLFGYTF
TRBD1,TRBJ1-5,16,NA,TRBV24-1,TGTGCCACCAGTGATCCGGGGACAGGGGGTAATCAGCCCCAGCATTTT,CATSDPGTGGNQPQHF
NA,TRBJ2-2,14,NA,TRBV10-1,TGCGCCAGCAGTGACGGGGTCATCACCGGGGAGCTGTTTTTT,CASSDGVITGELFF
NA,TRBJ1-1,14,NA,TRBV5-4,TGTGCCAGCCACGGGGTCAGCCGAAACACTGAAGCTTTCTTT,CASHGVSRNTEAFF
NA,TRBJ1-1,14,NA,TRBV19,TGTGCCAGTAGTATCCAGATATCGAACACTGAAGCTTTCTTT,CASSIQISNTEAFF
NA,TRBJ2-2,16,NA,TRBV7-8,TGTGCCAGCAGCTTAGAAGCGGGCGTGAACACCGGGGAGCTGTTTTTT,CASSLEAGVNTGELFF
NA,TRBJ2-7,12,NA,TRBV6-6,TGTGCCAGCATGGGCAACTCCTACGAGCAGTACTTC,CASMGNSYEQYF
NA,TRBJ1-4,13,NA,TRBV29-1,TGCAGCGCCGCGGGGTTCGGGGGTGAAAAACTGTTTTTT,CSAAGFGGEKLFF
TRBD1,TRBJ1-2,15,NA,TRBV6-5,TGTGCCAGCTCCCGGACAGGGAATACCAACTATGGCTACACCTTC,CASSRTGNTNYGYTF
NA,TRBJ2-7,14,NA,TRBV11-2,TGTGCCAGCAGTACTCCCGGGGGACCCTACGAGCAGTACTTC,CASSTPGGPYEQYF
NA,TRBJ1-1,14,NA,TRBV10-3,TGTGCCATCAGTGATTATGGGAGGAACACTGAAGCTTTCTTT,CAISDYGRNTEAFF
NA,TRBJ1-1,13,NA,TRBV11-3,TGTGCCAGCAGCGGCAGGGGAGGGACTGAAGCTTTCTTT,CASSGRGGTEAFF
NA,TRBJ1-1,13,NA,TRBV7-7,TGTGCCAGCAGCTTAAGGAGGAACACTGAAGCTTTCTTT,CASSLRRNTEAFF
TRBD2,TRBJ2-1,18,once,TRBV4-2,TGTGCCAGCAGCCAAGTGACTAGCGGGGGGGGCTCCTACAATGAGCAGTTCTTC,CASSQVTSGGGSYNEQFF
NA,TRBJ2-1,16,NA,TRBV3-1/TRBV3-2,TGTGCCAGCAGCCAAGATAAAACAGGCGTCTACAATGAGCAGTTCTTC,CASSQDKTGVYNEQFF
NA,TRBJ2-7,12,NA,TRBV7-2,TGTGCCAGCAGCTTAGACAACTACGAGCAGTACTTC,CASSLDNYEQYF
NA,TRBJ2-5,13,NA,TRBV19,TGTGCCAGTAGCCCAAGTCGCGGGCAGACCCAGTACTTC,CASSPSRGQTQYF
TRBD1,TRBJ2-3,17,NA,TRBV5-1,TGCGCCAGCAGCTTAATCGGGACAGGCGGATCCACAGATACGCAGTATTTT,CASSLIGTGGSTDTQYF
TRBD2,TRBJ2-5,16,NA,TRBV7-8,TGTGCCAGCAGCTTGGGTAGCGGGAGGGCCCGGGAGACCCAGTACTTC,CASSLGSGRARETQYF
NA,TRBJ2-1,14,NA,TRBV28,TGTGCCAGCAGTCGTGTACCTACAGGGTGGGAGCAGTTCTTC,CASSRVPTGWEQFF
NA,TRBJ1-1,13,NA,TRBV12-3/TRBV12-4,TGTGCCAGCAGTACGGGTCCGAACACTGAAGCTTTCTTT,CASSTGPNTEAFF
NA,TRBJ1-1,14,NA,TRBV5-6,TGTGCCAGCAGCTCGGGACATGGTTCTTATTACGCTTTCTTT,CASSSGHGSYYAFF
NA,TRBJ1-2,18,NA,TRBV3-1/TRBV3-2,TGTGCCAGCAGCCAAGGCGTAGGAGGACGTGGATGGTACTATGGCTACACCTTC,CASSQGVGGRGWYYGYTF
NA,TRBJ2-5,12,NA,TRBV30,TGTGCCTGGAGTAGCCAACAAGAGACCCAGTACTTC,CAWSSQQETQYF
NA,TRBJ2-1,14,NA,TRBV11-3,TGTGCCAGCAGCCGGTCAACTAGCACAGCTGAGCAGTTCTTC,CASSRSTSTAEQFF
TRBD1,TRBJ1-4,15,NA,TRBV30,TGTGCCTGGAGAGATTACAGGGGGCCGGGTGAAAAACTGTTTTTT,CAWRDYRGPGEKLFF
TRBD1,TRBJ1-1,16,NA,TRBV6-2/TRBV6-3,TGTGCCAGCAGCCGAGGGACAGGTAGGGCCCACACTGAAGCTTTCTTT,CASSRGTGRAHTEAFF
TRBD1,TRBJ1-4,16,NA,TRBV10-3,TGTGCCATCAGTCCTAGACAGGGGGCAACTAATGAAAAACTGTTTTTT,CAISPRQGATNEKLFF
TRBD1,TRBJ2-3,15,NA,TRBV19,TGTGCCAGTAGTGCCCGGACAGGGTCGGCAGATACGCAGTATTTT,CASSARTGSADTQYF